Listed below are T cell receptor beta chains from one sample, sequenced in a study of cytomegalovirus exposure and HLA in healthy donors. The assay was immunoSEQ multiplex PCR, and TCRdb's table has in-frame clones only and misses some. The data contain about 150,000 clones, around 79% of them singletons. The material sequenced was PBMCs. The receptors come from a human donor in good health. Both conserved end residues are part of each CDR3. The D gene is left open where the match is weak. Clone size is shown for a subset of rows, as once, few, many or a class of expanded clone.

clone_size	v_call	cdr3_length	j_call	d_call	cdr3_aa	cdr3_nt
NA	TRBV5-4	14	TRBJ2-5	NA	CASSWPWDLETQYF	TGTGCCAGCAGCTGGCCCTGGGACTTAGAGACCCAGTACTTC
NA	TRBV2	13	TRBJ1-3	NA	CASSGGLRNTIYF	TGTGCCAGCAGTGGCGGACTTCGAAACACCATATATTTT
NA	TRBV7-9	18	TRBJ1-6	TRBD1	CASSFTMRGPDYNSPLHF	TGTGCCAGCAGCTTCACAATGAGGGGGCCCGACTATAATTCACCCCTCCACTTT
NA	TRBV6-6	12	TRBJ1-5	NA	CASSYEVQPQHF	TGTGCCAGCAGTTACGAGGTTCAGCCCCAGCATTTT
NA	TRBV12-2	19	TRBJ2-1	NA	CASRLAWTSGGPGGNEQFF	TGTGCAAGTCGCTTAGCGTGGACTAGCGGGGGACCGGGCGGCAATGAGCAGTTCTTC
NA	TRBV19	14	TRBJ2-3	TRBD1	CASRRQGSTDTQYF	TGTGCCAGTAGACGACAGGGAAGCACAGATACGCAGTATTTT
few	TRBV9	17	TRBJ2-2	TRBD2	CASSPSGGLAATGELFF	TGTGCCAGCAGCCCATCAGGCGGGCTAGCGGCCACCGGGGAGCTGTTTTTT
NA	TRBV7-2	13	TRBJ2-7	NA	CASSSQGNSEQYF	TGTGCCAGCAGCTCTCAGGGTAACAGCGAGCAGTACTTC
NA	TRBV7-2	14	TRBJ1-2	NA	CASSLALGAYGYTF	TGTGCCAGCAGCTTAGCGCTGGGGGCTTATGGCTACACCTTC
NA	TRBV28	18	TRBJ2-3	TRBD2	CASSLEGLAGGGKDTQYF	TGTGCCAGCAGTTTGGAGGGCCTAGCGGGAGGCGGTAAAGATACGCAGTATTTT
NA	TRBV5-8	14	TRBJ2-7	TRBD1	CASSPFLTGNEQYF	TGTGCCAGCAGCCCTTTCCTGACAGGGAACGAGCAGTACTTC
NA	TRBV7-2	12	TRBJ1-1	NA	CASSLKPAEAFF	TGTGCCAGCAGCCTTAAGCCCGCTGAAGCTTTCTTT
NA	TRBV2	12	TRBJ1-1	NA	CASRRASLEAFF	TGTGCCAGCAGGAGAGCTAGCCTTGAAGCTTTCTTT
NA	TRBV6-5	14	TRBJ1-2	TRBD1	CASSYGQGAYGYTF	TGTGCCAGCAGTTACGGACAGGGGGCGTATGGCTACACCTTC
NA	TRBV2	13	TRBJ2-2	NA	CASSEQGTGELFF	TGTGCCAGCAGTGAACAGGGGACCGGGGAGCTGTTTTTT
NA	TRBV7-9	15	TRBJ1-2	NA	CASSPNSDGGYGYTF	TGTGCCAGCAGCCCCAACTCGGACGGGGGCTATGGCTACACCTTC